The next 20 T cell receptor beta chains were all read from a single sample in a study of blood T cell repertoires in COVID-19. The table came from immunoSEQ multiplex PCR; TCRdb's copy has only in-frame clones and leaves some out. The sample carries 220,000 or so clones, approximately 84% recorded once. Sample: peripheral blood. Every receptor here comes from a woman aged 60-70 years with acute or convalescent COVID-19.

V is TRBV4-1 and J is TRBJ2-2; TRBD2 aligns across 11 bases. CDR1 MGHRA and CDR2 YSYEKL come from the germline V gene. This CDR3 comprises 20 residues. V lost 1 base, J lost 6 bases, and 16 bases stayed unmatched. CDR3: CASSQVAGGPWSVTAGELFF. Written as DNA, the CDR3 is TGCGCCAGCAGCCAAGTAGCGGGGGGGCCTTGGTCGGTGACCGCCGGGGAGCTGTTTTTT.

This chain uses TRBV4-2 with TRBJ1-2, with a tentative D call TRBD1 (5 bases). Trimming took 0 bases from V and 10 from J, leaving 12 bases between them. CDR1 LGHNA and CDR2 YNFKEQ come from the germline V gene. The CDR3 extends over 13 amino acids. DNA for the CDR3: TGTGCCAGCAGCCAAGACGCAGGGACTCCCTACACCTTC. It yields the protein CASSQDAGTPYTF.

The rearrangement links TRBV2 to TRBJ2-3; 7 positions match TRBD2. With V trimmed by 4 bases and J by 3 bases, 7 bases remained unmatched. This CDR3 is 15 amino acids long. The germline CDR1 and CDR2 sequences are SNHLY and FYNNEI. CDR3 coding DNA: TGTGCCAGCAGTGTAGGACGGGGGGATACAGATACGCAGTATTTT. Encoded protein: CASSVGRGDTDTQYF.

The rearrangement uses TRBV20-1 and TRBJ2-5, with no clear D. The CDR3 sequence is 11 residues long. The germline V gene encodes CDR1 DFQATT and CDR2 SNEGSKA (reference sequence). V was pared by 7 bases and J by 2 bases, with 8 bases between. The CDR3 protein is CSVEIQETQYF. CDR3 DNA sequence: TGCAGTGTTGAGATTCAAGAGACCCAGTACTTC.

The V call is TRBV4-2, the J call TRBJ1-6; D call uncertain. This CDR3 is 13 amino acids long. Germline CDR1 and CDR2: LGHNA and YNFKEQ. Trimming left V 4 bases short and J 9 bases short, with 10 bases between. CDR3 loop: CASSPEKSSPLHF. CDR3 in DNA: TGTGCCAGCAGCCCCGAGAAGAGTTCACCCCTCCACTTT.

This clone was counted a few times. The V gene is TRBV27, the J gene TRBJ2-7, with D tentatively TRBD2 (6 bases). V shed 8 bases and J shed 0 bases, with 17 bases lying between them. Germline-derived CDR1 and CDR2 are MNHEY and SMNVEV (reference sequence). The CDR3 is 15 amino acids. The DNA of the CDR3 is TGTGCCAGCTCTATTGCCCCGGGACTCTCCTACGAGCAGTACTTC. Translation gives CASSIAPGLSYEQYF.

V is TRBV9 and J is TRBJ2-1; TRBD2 agrees at 7 bases. Germline-derived CDR1 and CDR2 are SGDLS and YYNGEE. Trimming removed 2 bases from V and 4 bases from J; junction bases left unmatched: 6. CDR3 size: 15 residues. Written as DNA, the CDR3 is TGTGCCAGCAGCGTTGGACTAGGGGTATACAATGAGCAGTTCTTC. Protein: CASSVGLGVYNEQFF.

The sample holds a few counts of this clone. The chain employs TRBV19 and TRBJ1-1, with D possibly TRBD1 on 6 matching bases. The ends were cut back, 3 bases at V and 0 bases at J, with 17 bases in the middle. The CDR3 totals 17 residues. Germline assignment: CDR1 LNHDA and CDR2 SQIVND (reference sequence). CDR3 nucleotides: TGTGCCAGTAGTATTTCCCGGACAGAGTCCATGAACACTGAAGCTTTCTTT. Translation: CASSISRTESMNTEAFF.

Comments on this clone: This sample includes further DNA sequences coding for the same CDR3. This chain links TRBV4-2 with TRBJ2-3; 13 bases agree with TRBD2. CDR3 size: 16 residues. V trimming: 1 base; J trimming: 3 bases; junction bases outside the gene matches: 1. The germline V gene encodes CDR1 LGHNA and CDR2 YNFKEQ. This CDR3 reads CASSQGLAGGTDTQYF. In nucleotides, the CDR3 is TGTGCCAGCAGCCAAGGACTAGCGGGGGGTACAGATACGCAGTATTTT.

This chain connects TRBV21-1 to TRBJ2-7; the tabulated D call, TRBD2, remains unverified against the DNA. TRBV21-1 corresponds to a pseudogene. CDR3 length: 18 residues. The CDR3 bases are TGTGCCAGCAGCCTCAAAAACATGGCTTGTTCACTAAACTACGAGCAGTACTTC. Translating gives CASSLKNMACSLNYEQYF.

This chain uses TRBV7-2 with TRBJ2-3; D gene ambiguous. The V end was cut by 3 bases, the J end by 6 bases, with 4 bases between. Per germline, CDR1 SGHTA and CDR2 FQGNSA. CDR3 size: 11 residues. CDR3 protein: CASSFQDTQYF. CDR3 in DNA: TGTGCCAGCAGCTTTCAGGATACGCAGTATTTT.

V and J are TRBV5-6 and TRBJ1-1, with TRBD1 as a possible D gene (5 bases). The length of the CDR3 is 14 residues. In germline, CDR1 is SGHDT, CDR2 YYEEEE. With 5 bases removed from V and 3 bases from J, the gap between germline ends came to 14 bases. The CDR3: CASSPQGAYTEAFF. DNA for the CDR3: TGTGCCAGCAGTCCGCAGGGCGCGTACACTGAAGCTTTCTTT. The variable domain in full, with the rest retrieved from reference TRBV5-6 and TRBJ1-1, is DAGVTQSPTHLIKTRGQQVTLRCSPKSGHDTVSWYQQALGQGPQFIFQYYEEEERQRGNFPDRFSGHQFPNYSSELNVNALLLGDSALYLCASSPQGAYTEAFFGQGTRLTVV.

This clone was seen a single time. This chain connects TRBV10-3 to TRBJ1-2, with D hard to call. The V end lost 3 bases, the J end lost 8 bases, and 7 bases lay between the germline ends. The CDR3 is 11 residues long. In germline, CDR1 is ENHRY, CDR2 SYGVKD. The CDR3 loop reads CAISELVGYTF. The CDR3 DNA follows: TGTGCCATCAGTGAACTTGTGGGCTACACCTTC.

As DNA, the CDR3 is TGTGCCAGCAGTTTGGAGCTCGGCCTTGAAGCTTTCTTT. As protein: CASSLELGLEAFF. The chain recombines TRBV27 with TRBJ1-1; no clear D. CDR1 and CDR2 (germline): MNHEY, SMNVEV (reference sequence). V was trimmed by 3 bases and J by 7 bases, leaving 12 bases between them. This CDR3 region has 13 residues.

The rearrangement joins TRBV15 to TRBJ1-4, with TRBD1 as a possible D gene (6 bases). With 1 base removed from V and 7 bases from J, the gap between germline ends came to 19 bases. The CDR3 sequence is 17 residues long. Germline V CDR1 and CDR2: LNHNV, YYDKDF (reference sequence). CDR3 sequence reads: CATSRGGRGRLREKLFF. The CDR3 DNA follows: TGTGCCACCAGCAGAGGCGGGAGGGGGAGGCTGCGTGAAAAACTGTTTTTT.

The chain recombines TRBV27 with TRBJ1-6; 9 bases map to TRBD1. The CDR3 sequence is 20 residues long. The V and J ends lost 6 bases and 0 bases, in that order; junction bases with no gene match: 15. The V gene's germline CDR1 is MNHEY and CDR2 SMNVEV (reference sequence). The CDR3 DNA follows: TGTGCCAGCAGACTAGAGGGACAGGGTGCCCGGGGCTCCTATAATTCACCCCTCCACTTT. Amino acid sequence: CASRLEGQGARGSYNSPLHF.

This sequence joins TRBV6-1 and TRBJ1-5; D unresolved. Germline V gives CDR1 MNHNS, CDR2 SASEGT. The CDR3 is 15 residues long. V was trimmed by 2 bases and J by 9 bases, leaving 17 bases between them. The CDR3 region has the DNA TGTGCCAGCAGTGAATCGCGGGCCGCTCGGGGGCCCCAGCATTTT. Protein product: CASSESRAARGPQHF.

The J gene is TRBJ1-5, the V gene TRBV5-5; 7 bases map to TRBD1. The ends lost 2 bases at V and 3 bases at J; junction bases unmatched: 8. The CDR3 has 16 residues. Germline-derived CDR1 and CDR2 are SGHKS and YYEKEE (reference sequence). CDR3: CASSFQGDSLNQPQHF. In DNA form, the CDR3 reads TGTGCCAGCAGCTTTCAGGGGGATTCCCTCAATCAGCCCCAGCATTTT.

V usage is TRBV6-6 and J usage is TRBJ1-6; D possibly corresponds to TRBD1 (6 bases). The germline gives CDR1 MNHNY, CDR2 SVGAGI (reference sequence). V lost 6 bases and J 8 bases, leaving 14 bases between the germline ends. The CDR3 runs to 14 residues. The CDR3 bases are TGTGCCAGCAGGCCGCCCACAGGGCATTCACCCCTCCACTTT. Translating gives CASRPPTGHSPLHF.

The V call is TRBV5-1, the J call TRBJ1-1, with 7 nucleotides matching TRBD1. There are 15 residues in the CDR3. Germline V gives CDR1 SGHRS, CDR2 YFSETQ. V lost 0 bases to trimming and J lost 0 bases; unmatched junction nucleotides: 2. CDR3 loop: CASSLAQGLNTEAFF. CDR3 nucleotide sequence: TGCGCCAGCAGCTTGGCACAGGGGTTGAACACTGAAGCTTTCTTT. The full variable domain, its missing parts supplied by reference TRBV5-1 and TRBJ1-1, is KAGVTQTPRYLIKTRGQQVTLSCSPISGHRSVSWYQQTPGQGLQFLFEYFSETQRNKGNFPGRFSGRQFSNSRSEMNVSTLELGDSALYLCASSLAQGLNTEAFFGQGTRLTVV.